One and the same sample provided the 20 T cell receptor beta chains below, sequenced in a study of response to subunit inactivated influenza vaccine. TCRdb reanalysed the RT-PCR reads using MiXCR and keeps one entry per CDR3 protein. The repertoire holds around 540,000 distinct CDR3 sequences, roughly 10% seen once, with roughly 10% in the top ten. Sequencing was performed on PBMCs from blood, taken on the day of vaccination. These receptors all stem from a man in his forties or fifties who received an inactivated influenza vaccine.

This clonotype was seen more than once but under ten times. The chain joins TRBV27 to TRBJ2-3; 8 bases align to TRBD2. The CDR3 contains 16 residues. Germline CDR1 is MNHEY and CDR2 is SMNVEV (reference sequence). With 0 bases clipped from V and 2 bases from J, the junction kept 4 bases outside the gene matches. The CDR3 DNA is TGTGCCAGCAGTTTATCGGGGACTAGTCTCACAGATACGCAGTATTTT. Amino acids: CASSLSGTSLTDTQYF.

The V and J genes are TRBV9 and TRBJ2-3; weak D call: TRBD2 (5 bases). The CDR3 is made up of 16 amino acids. Germline lookup yields CDR1 SGDLS and CDR2 YYNGEE. Trimming removed 4 bases at V and 0 bases at J, with 15 bases between. CDR3 sequence (DNA): TGTGCCAGCAGCCGTACGGGCGGGTCTAGCACAGATACGCAGTATTTT. Amino acids: CASSRTGGSSTDTQYF.

The V gene is TRBV5-1, the J gene TRBJ2-5; D assignment may be TRBD1 or TRBD2 (6 bases each). Trimming cost V 5 bases and J 5 bases, with 22 bases left between them. Germline assignment: CDR1 SGHRS and CDR2 YFSETQ. The CDR3 is 16 residues long. The CDR3 sequence: CASSRRGRGGSETQYF. As DNA, the CDR3 is TGCGCCAGCAGTCGTCGGGGGAGAGGGGGTTCTGAGACCCAGTACTTC.

This clonotype has just a few counts. The chain joins TRBV9 to TRBJ1-6; D unresolved. The V end lost 0 bases, the J end lost 10 bases, and 5 bases lay between the germline ends. CDR3 length: 12 amino acids. Per the germline V gene, CDR1 is SGDLS and CDR2 is YYNGEE. The CDR3, as DNA: TGTGCCAGCAGCGTAGGGGAATCACCCCTCCACTTT. Translation gives CASSVGESPLHF.

This clonotype was seen a few times. This chain connects TRBV3-1 to TRBJ2-7, with D hard to call. V lost 0 bases and J 0 bases, leaving 9 bases between the germline ends. Germline CDR1 LGHDT, CDR2 YNNKEL (reference sequence). This CDR3 is 15 amino acids long. CDR3 sequence: CASSQDLQSSYEQYF. CDR3 nucleotide sequence: TGTGCCAGCAGCCAAGATCTGCAGAGCTCCTACGAGCAGTACTTC.

This chain joins TRBV20-1 and TRBJ2-7, with 9 nucleotides matching TRBD1. The CDR3 length is 15 residues. Trimming at V came to 3 bases and at J to 4 bases, leaving 10 bases not matched to a gene. Germline V gene data show CDR1 as DFQATT and CDR2 as SNEGSKA (reference sequence). The CDR3 DNA reads TGCAGTGCTAGGGACAGGGGCTCTACTATGTACGAGCAGTACTTC. This translates into CSARDRGSTMYEQYF.

The CDR3 DNA is TGCGCCAGCAGCCAGTCCCACGGAAGCTATGGCTACACCTTC. Its protein is CASSQSHGSYGYTF. V is TRBV4-3 and J is TRBJ1-2; D uncertain. Germline assignment: CDR1 LGHNA and CDR2 YSLEER. This CDR3 has 14 amino acids. The ends were cut back, 3 bases at V and 4 bases at J, with 12 bases in the middle.

In this sample, this clonotype turned up many times. This sequence joins TRBV12-3 or TRBV12-4 and TRBJ2-7; TRBD1 matches at 9 bases. The junction had 6 bases not matched to a gene; V was cut back by 5 bases and J by 1 base. The CDR3 is made up of 15 amino acids. The CDR3 nucleotides are TGTGCCAGCAGTAAGCGGGGACAGGGTTCCTACGAGCAGTACTTC. Residues: CASSKRGQGSYEQYF.

V gene TRBV15 combines with J gene TRBJ1-4; no reliable D call. The CDR3 length is 13 residues. Trimming removed 1 base at V and 8 bases at J, with 8 bases between. Germline V lookup: CDR1 LNHNV, CDR2 YYDKDF (reference sequence). This CDR3 is CATSRAGDEKLFF. In DNA, the CDR3 is TGTGCCACCAGCAGAGCGGGAGACGAAAAACTGTTTTTT.

This clonotype was recorded a few times. V usage is TRBV5-1 and J usage is TRBJ2-5; 9 positions agree with TRBD1. The CDR3 sequence is 14 residues long. CDR1 is SGHRS, CDR2 YFSETQ, per germline. V trimming: 1 base; J trimming: 6 bases; junction bases outside the gene matches: 4. In DNA, the CDR3 is TGCGCCAGCAGCTTGTGGGACAGGGTACAGACCCAGTACTTC. Translated, it gives CASSLWDRVQTQYF.

The gene calls are TRBV20-1 and TRBJ1-2, with TRBD1 as a possible D gene (6 bases). In germline, CDR1 is DFQATT, CDR2 SNEGSKA (reference sequence). Between the trimmed V and J ends, which lost 3 bases and 2 bases, there was a span of 13 bases. The length of the CDR3 is 14 residues. In DNA, the CDR3 is TGCAGTGCTAGTTCGGGGGGCAGGAACTATGGCTACACCTTC. Its protein is CSASSGGRNYGYTF.

The chain joins TRBV6-2 or TRBV6-3 to TRBJ2-5; D is ambiguous. CDR1 is MNHEY and CDR2 is SVGEGT in the germline V gene. The germline V and J ends were trimmed by 2 bases and 5 bases, with 12 bases remaining between them. CDR3 length equals 14 residues. The DNA of the CDR3 is TGTGCCAGCAGTTACACTTCCCTTTGGGAGACCCAGTACTTC. Translating gives CASSYTSLWETQYF.

The V and J genes are TRBV7-9 and TRBJ2-1, with 7 bases identical to TRBD1. Germline V gene sequence: CDR1 SEHNR, CDR2 FQNEAQ (reference sequence). Germline trimming cut 4 bases from V and 12 bases from J; bases unmatched to any gene: 9. This CDR3 has 13 residues. The CDR3 region is CASSSQTGERQFF. The CDR3 DNA sequence: TGTGCCAGCAGCTCCCAAACAGGGGAAAGGCAGTTCTTC.

This rearrangement joins TRBV18 to TRBJ2-7; 7 bases are a match to TRBD1. Germline V gene lookup returns CDR1 KGHSH and CDR2 LQKENI. Trimming cost V 3 bases and J 2 bases; bases outside gene matches: 10. The CDR3 is made up of 16 amino acids. The CDR3 protein is CASSPTQGLVAYEQYF. In DNA form, the CDR3 reads TGTGCCAGCTCACCGACACAGGGGCTGGTTGCCTACGAGCAGTACTTC.

This clonotype has only a few counts. The chain carries TRBV12-3 or TRBV12-4 and TRBJ1-1; maybe TRBD1 (5 bases). Deletions cut 2 bases from V and 0 bases from J, with 10 bases between. The CDR3 is 15 amino acids. This CDR3 is CASSLRGFMNTEAFF. CDR3 DNA: TGTGCCAGCAGTTTACGGGGCTTCATGAACACTGAAGCTTTCTTT.

V gene TRBV12-3 or TRBV12-4 combines with J gene TRBJ2-7; no clear D. With 2 bases removed from V and 1 base from J, the gap between germline ends came to 9 bases. CDR3 length equals 14 residues. The DNA for the CDR3 is TGTGCCAGCAGTTTAAGGCTGACTTCCTACGAGCAGTACTTC. Protein: CASSLRLTSYEQYF.

In its sample, this clonotype was seen many times. V gene TRBV6-1 combines with J gene TRBJ2-2; 7 bases line up with TRBD1. Germline lookup yields CDR1 MNHNS and CDR2 SASEGT. CDR3 length: 13 amino acids. The CDR3 sequence: CASRTGNTGELFF. In DNA, the CDR3 is TGTGCTTCGCGGACAGGGAACACCGGGGAGCTGTTTTTT.

This clonotype was counted only a few times. The chain couples TRBV11-2 to TRBJ1-2; possible D gene TRBD1, 5 bases. The length of the CDR3 is 14 residues. V was trimmed by 5 bases and J by 6 bases, leaving 16 bases between them. Germline CDR1 and CDR2: SGHAT and FQNNGV. The CDR3 loop reads CASSPRAGRNGYTF. CDR3 DNA sequence: TGTGCCAGCAGCCCGAGAGCAGGGCGGAATGGCTACACCTTC.

The rearrangement uses TRBV24-1 and TRBJ1-5; D gene ambiguous. CDR1 and CDR2 from the germline V gene are KGHDR and SFDVKD. Trimming shortened V by 3 bases and J by 4 bases, and 12 bases separated the two germline ends. The CDR3 is made up of 15 amino acids. CDR3 sequence: CATSDRREVNQPQHF. Here the CDR3 DNA reads TGTGCCACCAGTGATAGGAGGGAAGTGAATCAGCCCCAGCATTTT.

V gene TRBV20-1 combines with J gene TRBJ2-7; either TRBD1 or TRBD2 may fit D (5 bases each). The CDR3 loop spans 14 amino acids. Trimming removed 0 bases at V and 7 bases at J, with 16 bases between. Germline V lookup: CDR1 DFQATT, CDR2 SNEGSKA (reference sequence). CDR3: CSARDLGRIGEQYF. CDR3 coding DNA: TGCAGTGCTAGAGATCTGGGACGGATTGGTGAGCAGTACTTC.